Listed below are T cell receptor beta chains from one sample, sequenced in a study of graft-versus-host responses after intestinal transplantation. Antigens of these TCRs are unknown. Data came from immunoSEQ multiplex PCR; TCRdb stores just in-frame clones and leaves some out. The data hold tens of thousands of clones, with 85% to 95% observed a single time. This material consisted of unstimulated CD4+ T cells sorted from spleen or lymph node cells, taken before transplant. These receptors were collected from a human donor who was the organ donor for an intestinal transplant. Each CDR3 is given with its conserved first and last residue. The D gene is left open where the match is weak. Clone sizes are given selectively: once, few, many, or a class where the clone is expanded.

v_call	clone_size	d_call	j_call	cdr3_nt	cdr3_aa
TRBV6-1	NA	NA	TRBJ2-1	TGTGCCAGCAGTGCGGGGGTGGGGCGGAGCTCCTACAATGAGCAGTTCTTC	CASSAGVGRSSYNEQFF
TRBV9	NA	NA	TRBJ2-3	TGTGCCAGCAGCGTGGGTGGCACAGATACGCAGTATTTT	CASSVGGTDTQYF
TRBV4-3	NA	TRBD2	TRBJ2-1	TGCGCCAGCAGCCAAGATCCGCCTATTGGCGGGAGGGCCTATGAGCAGTTCTTC	CASSQDPPIGGRAYEQFF
TRBV7-2	NA	NA	TRBJ1-1	TGTGCCAGCAGCTTAGAAGGGGCGCGGACTGAAGCTTTCTTT	CASSLEGARTEAFF
TRBV15	NA	NA	TRBJ2-5	TGTGCCACCAGCAGAGATAGACAGAACCAAGAGACCCAGTACTTC	CATSRDRQNQETQYF
TRBV4-3	NA	NA	TRBJ2-7	TGCGCCAGCAGCCAAAAGTCTCTAGCAGGGGAGCAGTACTTC	CASSQKSLAGEQYF
TRBV28	NA	TRBD2	TRBJ2-7	TGTGCCAGCAAGGGTCAGCGGGAGATAACCTACGAGCAGTACTTC	CASKGQREITYEQYF
TRBV5-6	NA	NA	TRBJ1-4	TGTGCCAGCAGCTTGGGACAGGTCAATGAAAAACTGTTTTTT	CASSLGQVNEKLFF
TRBV7-2	NA	TRBD1	TRBJ2-5	TGTGCCAGCAGCTCGGACAGGGGGCAAGAGACCCAGTACTTC	CASSSDRGQETQYF
TRBV7-9	NA	NA	TRBJ2-7	TGTGCCAGCAGCTTAGTGGGCGAGCAGTACTTC	CASSLVGEQYF
TRBV30	NA	NA	TRBJ2-2	TGTGCCTGGAGTGGACTACCGAGGGTTAATGCCGGGGAGCTGTTTTTT	CAWSGLPRVNAGELFF
TRBV2	NA	NA	TRBJ2-7	TGTGCCAGCACCCGGACGGGTTACGAGCAGTACTTC	CASTRTGYEQYF
TRBV6-1	NA	TRBD1	TRBJ1-4	TGTGCCAGCAGTTGGGACAGGGCAACTAATGAAAAACTGTTTTTT	CASSWDRATNEKLFF
TRBV28	NA	TRBD2	TRBJ2-2	TGTGCCAGCAGTGGGACTAGCGGGAGGGCCGGGGAGCTGTTTTTT	CASSGTSGRAGELFF
TRBV7-9	NA	NA	TRBJ2-3	TGTGCCAGCAGCTTAGTTTCAGATACGCAGTATTTT	CASSLVSDTQYF
TRBV6-1	once	NA	TRBJ1-1	TGTGCCAGCAGTCTTCGGACCCTGGACACTGAAGCTTTCTTT	CASSLRTLDTEAFF
TRBV28	NA	NA	TRBJ1-2	TGTGCCAGCAGTTCAGGGGTTTTCTATGGCTACACCTTC	CASSSGVFYGYTF
TRBV10-3	once	NA	TRBJ2-3	TGTGCCATCAGTGCGGGGGGCCGACGGGGGACAGATACGCAGTATTTT	CAISAGGRRGTDTQYF
TRBV5-6	NA	TRBD2	TRBJ2-1	TGTGCCAGCAGCTACGGACTAGCGGGAGTGGGGAATGAGCAGTTCTTC	CASSYGLAGVGNEQFF
TRBV5-1	NA	NA	TRBJ2-2	TGCGCCAGCAGCTTTTGGCTCTGGGACAACACCGGGGAGCTGTTTTTT	CASSFWLWDNTGELFF
TRBV19	NA	NA	TRBJ2-6	TGTGCCAGTAGTATAAAAAACTCTGGGGCCAACGTCCTGACTTTC	CASSIKNSGANVLTF
TRBV19	once	TRBD2	TRBJ2-7	TGTGCCAGTAGTATAGGGACTAGCGGGAGCGAGCAGTACTTC	CASSIGTSGSEQYF
TRBV11-3	NA	NA	TRBJ2-1	TGTGCCAGCAGCTTGGGGAGCGTTTGGGACCTGGGGGATGAGCAGTTCTTC	CASSLGSVWDLGDEQFF
TRBV5-1	NA	NA	TRBJ1-2	TGCGCCAGCAGCTTATTCCCCATTGACAGTCTCCTCTATGGCTACACCTTC	CASSLFPIDSLLYGYTF
TRBV6-5	NA	TRBD1	TRBJ2-7	TGTGCCAGCAGTCAACGACAGGGGAATCCCTACGAGCAGTACTTC	CASSQRQGNPYEQYF
TRBV4-3	once	NA	TRBJ1-1	TGCGCCAGCAGCCAAGAATTGTTAGGGACTGAAGCTTTCTTT	CASSQELLGTEAFF
TRBV11-3	NA	NA	TRBJ2-1	TGTGCCAGCAGCTTGGTTGGAGGGGTCGATGAGCAGTTCTTC	CASSLVGGVDEQFF
TRBV29-1	NA	NA	TRBJ1-1	TGCAGCGTTGGGGAGTCAGGGTACACTGAAGCTTTCTTT	CSVGESGYTEAFF
TRBV11-2	NA	NA	TRBJ2-1	TGTGCCAGCAGCTCGATTCACGGGAAGGCTTACAATGAGCAGTTCTTC	CASSSIHGKAYNEQFF
TRBV7-2	NA	NA	TRBJ2-3	TGTGCCAGCAGGGTAGAACCGGGACTGGTCACAGATACGCAGTATTTT	CASRVEPGLVTDTQYF
TRBV19	NA	NA	TRBJ1-3	TGTGCCAGTAGTATAATGAGCTCTGGAAACACCATATATTTT	CASSIMSSGNTIYF
TRBV27	few	NA	TRBJ1-6	TGTGCCAGCAGTTTATACAGGAATTATAATTCACCCCTCCACTTT	CASSLYRNYNSPLHF
TRBV7-2	NA	TRBD2	TRBJ2-7	TGTGCCAGCAGCCCGACTAGCGGGAGGAGGGACGAGCAGTACTTC	CASSPTSGRRDEQYF
TRBV7-9	NA	TRBD1	TRBJ2-1	TGTGCCAGCAGCTCGGGACAGTACAATGAGCAGTTCTTC	CASSSGQYNEQFF
TRBV25-1	NA	NA	TRBJ2-5	TGTGCCAGCGTCCTAGGGGAGACCCAGTACTTC	CASVLGETQYF